Presented here are 27 T cell receptor beta chains from one specimen sequenced in a study of early T cells in non-severe SARS-CoV-2 infection. MiXCR, run by TCRdb on the 5' RACE reads, gives a single entry per CDR3 protein. The repertoire has fewer than 70,000 distinct CDR3 sequences, roughly an eighth of them found once; the top ten carry 2.9%. Sequencing was carried out using whole blood. These receptor sequences come from an adult who was a healthcare worker with PCR-confirmed SARS-CoV-2 infection or an uninfected control (not recorded which).

J is TRBJ2-1 and V is TRBV18; the match to TRBD1 covers 8 bases. V gave up 2 bases and J gave up 10 bases; unmatched junction bases: 1. The CDR3 consists of 12 residues. Germline V lookup: CDR1 KGHSH, CDR2 LQKENI. The CDR3 here is CASSPGDREQFF. CDR3 nucleotide sequence: TGTGCCAGCTCACCAGGGGACAGGGAGCAGTTCTTC.

The sample holds a few counts of this clonotype. The CDR3: CAISESLPGSGNTIYF. Written as DNA, the CDR3 is TGTGCCATCAGTGAGTCACTGCCGGGGTCCGGAAACACCATATATTTT. The rearrangement links TRBV10-3 to TRBJ1-3, with unresolved D. The germline gives CDR1 ENHRY, CDR2 SYGVKD. The CDR3 runs to 16 residues. V was trimmed by 0 bases and J by 4 bases, leaving 13 bases between them.

This clonotype came up many times. The chain links TRBV14 to TRBJ1-4, with D maybe TRBD1 (5 bases). The CDR3 is 13 residues long. V dropped 3 bases and J dropped 8 bases, with 10 bases sitting between them. Germline V gene sequence: CDR1 SGHDN, CDR2 FVKESK. CDR3 DNA sequence: TGTGCCAGCAGCCAGGGGGGAAAGGAAAAACTGTTTTTT. As protein: CASSQGGKEKLFF.

The chain uses TRBV27 and TRBJ2-1; 9 nucleotides line up with TRBD2. The trim removed 4 bases at V and 7 bases at J, leaving 14 bases unmatched. The CDR3 extends over 17 amino acids. Germline CDR1 reads MNHEY; CDR2 reads SMNVEV (reference sequence). CDR3 bases: TGTGCCAGCAGTTACGAGATTGGGGGACTAGCTGGGAATGAGCAGTTCTTC. This translates into CASSYEIGGLAGNEQFF.

The chain joins TRBV5-1 to TRBJ2-2; D might be TRBD2 (6 bases). CDR1 is SGHRS, CDR2 YFSETQ, per germline. CDR3 length: 14 amino acids. Trimming shortened V by 2 bases and J by 8 bases, and 13 bases separated the two germline ends. CDR3 bases: TGCGCCAGCAGCTTCGGGGGTACCCTGGGGGAGCTGTTTTTT. It specifies CASSFGGTLGELFF.

In this sample, this clonotype turned up a few times. The J gene is TRBJ2-4, the V gene TRBV11-3; TRBD1 aligns across 8 bases. CDR1 is SGHNT and CDR2 is YENEEA in the germline V gene. V lost 5 bases and J lost 0; bases outside the gene matches: 9. The CDR3 has 17 residues. The CDR3 region has the DNA TGTGCCAGCAGCCCCATACCAGGACAGGGAGCCAAAAACATTCAGTACTTC. Translating it yields CASSPIPGQGAKNIQYF.

This chain connects TRBV19 to TRBJ2-7; D may be TRBD1 or TRBD2 (5 bases each). The CDR3 runs to 14 residues. V lost 5 bases and J lost 4, with 15 bases in between. Germline V CDR1 and CDR2: LNHDA, SQIVND (reference sequence). In DNA form, the CDR3 reads TGTGCCAGTAGTTCCTTTTCGGGGCTATACGAGCAGTACTTC. Translation: CASSSFSGLYEQYF.

V is TRBV29-1 and J is TRBJ1-3; D uncertain. This CDR3 comprises 12 residues. CDR1 and CDR2 (germline): SQVTM, ANQGSEA. V dropped 5 bases and J dropped 0 bases, with 5 bases sitting between them. CDR3 region: CSVPLSGNTIYF. The CDR3 nucleotides are TGCAGCGTTCCACTCTCTGGAAACACCATATATTTT.

This clonotype has a count of ten or more. This chain connects TRBV7-9 to TRBJ2-5; 8 bases align to TRBD1. The CDR3 sequence is 15 residues long. V trimming: 5 bases; J trimming: 1 base; junction bases outside the gene matches: 6. CDR1 and CDR2 (germline): SEHNR, FQNEAQ (reference sequence). The CDR3, as DNA: TGTGCCAGCAGCCAAGACAGGGGCCCCCAAGAGACCCAGTACTTC. Amino acid sequence: CASSQDRGPQETQYF.

In this sample, this clonotype turned up a few times. The V call is TRBV10-3, the J call TRBJ2-1, with 9 bases identical to TRBD1. CDR1 is ENHRY, CDR2 SYGVKD, per germline. The CDR3 runs 13 residues. V was clipped by 11 bases and J by 8 bases; unmatched bases: 10. The CDR3 region is CASRTGADHEQFF. In DNA, the CDR3 is TGTGCCTCGAGGACAGGGGCCGACCATGAGCAGTTCTTC.

This clonotype was seen many times. The chain has TRBV20-1 and TRBJ1-6; the D gene is possibly TRBD1 (5 bases). Looked up from germline, CDR1 is DFQATT and CDR2 is SNEGSKA (reference sequence). V was clipped by 5 bases and J by 5 bases, with 16 bases between them. The CDR3 spans 15 residues. This CDR3 reads CSARRQLVDNSPLHF. For the CDR3, the DNA is TGCAGTGCTCGCAGACAGTTAGTAGATAATTCACCCCTCCACTTT.

This chain joins TRBV11-2 and TRBJ2-2; D not certain. This CDR3 contains 17 residues. Germline-derived CDR1 and CDR2 are SGHAT and FQNNGV. The V end was cut by 5 bases, the J end by 3 bases, with 19 bases between. The CDR3 DNA reads as TGTGCCAGCAGCCTTCTAAACTCCGACATTTACACCGGGGAGCTGTTTTTT. Encoded protein: CASSLLNSDIYTGELFF. Combining the CDR3 with reference TRBV11-2 and TRBJ2-2 gives the whole variable domain EAGVAQSPRYKIIEKRQSVAFWCNPISGHATLYWYQQILGQGPKLLIQFQNNGVVDDSQLPKDRFSAERLKGVDSTLKIQPAKLEDSAVYLCASSLLNSDIYTGELFFGEGSRLTVL.

The table lists this clonotype with many counts. This chain uses TRBV7-8 with TRBJ2-7; TRBD2 might be the D (6 bases). The germline gives CDR1 SGHVS, CDR2 FQNEAQ. Trimming took off 0 bases at V and 0 bases at J, with 15 bases between the two ends. CDR3 length: 17 amino acids. This chain's CDR3 is CASSLAQVAGSSYEQYF. As DNA, the CDR3 is TGTGCCAGCAGCTTAGCGCAGGTGGCGGGGAGCTCCTACGAGCAGTACTTC.

The table lists this clonotype with many counts. The rearrangement links TRBV6-2 or TRBV6-3 to TRBJ2-3; 7 bases are shared with TRBD2. Germline CDR1 is MNHEY and CDR2 is SVGEGT. V lost 9 bases and J lost 0; bases outside the gene matches: 12. The CDR3 extends over 16 amino acids. CDR3 coding DNA: TGTGCCAGGACGAGGGCTAGCGGTAAGAGCACAGATACGCAGTATTTT. Translation gives CARTRASGKSTDTQYF.

The chain couples TRBV15 to TRBJ2-7; 7 bases line up with TRBD1. Germline V gene lookup returns CDR1 LNHNV and CDR2 YYDKDF (reference sequence). This CDR3 has 13 amino acids. V shed 5 bases, J shed 12 bases, and the junction held 13 bases outside the gene matches. CDR3 sequence (DNA): TGTGCCACCAGCGACGGACAGGTTGAGCGCCGGTACTTC. Translated, it gives CATSDGQVERRYF.

This clonotype was seen repeatedly, ten times or more. The rearrangement uses TRBV7-9 and TRBJ2-3; TRBD1 might be the D (6 bases). CDR3 length: 15 amino acids. V lost 5 bases to trimming and J lost 0 bases, with 12 bases between them. Germline-derived CDR1 and CDR2 are SEHNR and FQNEAQ (reference sequence). Here the CDR3 reads CASSIGQSSTDTQYF. The CDR3 nucleotides read TGTGCCAGCAGCATTGGACAGTCTAGCACAGATACGCAGTATTTT.

This clonotype showed up many times. The chain recombines TRBV11-3 with TRBJ2-4; no clear D. The germline gives CDR1 SGHNT, CDR2 YENEEA. Trimming pared 1 base from V and 1 base from J, leaving 14 bases between. The CDR3 runs to 17 residues. The CDR3 nucleotides read TGTGCCAGCAGCTTAGTAATGAGCGAGGAGGCCAAAAACATTCAGTACTTC. It codes for CASSLVMSEEAKNIQYF.

Of note for this clonotype: A read error is possible here, since a much larger clone lies one base away. Here the CDR3 omits its conserved ending phenylalanine or tryptophan, so a read error is the likely source. This chain uses TRBV12-3 or TRBV12-4 with TRBJ2-7, with 11 bases identical to TRBD1. V was pared by 5 bases and J by 4 bases, with 4 bases of the junction left unmatched. The CDR3 covers 14 residues. The DNA for the CDR3 is TGTGCCAGCAGTCACGGACAGGGGGCTTACGAGCAGTACTCC. Translating it yields CASSHGQGAYEQYS.

This clonotype came up many times. The chain joins TRBV29-1 to TRBJ1-3, with TRBD1 matching over 9 bases. There are 15 residues in the CDR3. Germline CDR1 is SQVTM and CDR2 is ANQGSEA. V lost 0 bases and J lost 2; bases outside the gene matches: 2. The CDR3 nucleotides are TGCAGCGTTGAAGAGGGGACAGGGACTGGAAACACCATATATTTT. Its translation is CSVEEGTGTGNTIYF.

This clonotype was detected only a few times. V usage is TRBV4-2 and J usage is TRBJ2-1, with 11 positions matching TRBD2. The ends lost 4 bases at V and 7 bases at J; junction bases unmatched: 12. This CDR3 has 17 residues. Germline V gives CDR1 LGHNA, CDR2 YNFKEQ. CDR3 DNA: TGTGCCAGCAGCCTTAATCCGGGACTAGCGGCTCGGAATGAGCAGTTCTTC. Residues: CASSLNPGLAARNEQFF.

This clonotype was seen at least ten times. The chain couples TRBV6-2 or TRBV6-3 to TRBJ2-7; D might be TRBD1 (6 bases). The length of the CDR3 is 13 residues. V was cut by 6 bases and J by 6 bases, with 15 bases left in between. Germline V lookup: CDR1 MNHEY, CDR2 SVGEGT. This CDR3 is CASSSETGSEQYF. The CDR3 DNA follows: TGTGCCAGCAGCTCTGAAACAGGGAGCGAGCAGTACTTC.

This clonotype was seen at least ten times. CDR3 region: CASRLVGYPSNQPQHF. In DNA form, the CDR3 reads TGTGCCAGCAGGTTGGTGGGGTATCCATCCAATCAGCCCCAGCATTTT. The chain joins TRBV27 to TRBJ1-5; D is undetermined. V was cut by 6 bases and J by 3 bases, with 18 bases left in between. The CDR3 runs to 16 residues. The germline CDR1 and CDR2 sequences are MNHEY and SMNVEV (reference sequence).

The gene calls are TRBV6-5 and TRBJ1-1, with D maybe TRBD1 (5 bases). Germline CDR1 MNHEY, CDR2 SVGAGI. CDR3 length: 12 residues. Deletions cut 8 bases from V and 7 bases from J, with 14 bases between. The CDR3 DNA reads as TGTGCCAGCTCCGGACACACAAATGAAGCTTTCTTT. Translating it yields CASSGHTNEAFF.

This clonotype was recorded at least ten times. An end of the junction differs from the germline gene, which may be a read error. The rearrangement joins TRBV7-7 to TRBJ2-7, with 12 bases fitting TRBD2. This CDR3 comprises 16 residues. Germline values: CDR1 SSHAT, CDR2 FNYEAQ (reference sequence). This CDR3 reads CASSQGLAGGPYEQYF. For the CDR3, the DNA is TGTGCTAGCAGCCAGGGACTAGCGGGCGGGCCCTACGAGCAGTACTTC.

This clonotype was detected ten times or more. The rearrangement uses TRBV28 and TRBJ1-1, with D perhaps TRBD1 (6 bases). The CDR3 extends over 10 amino acids. Trimming took 8 bases from V and 8 from J, leaving 9 bases between them. Germline V lookup: CDR1 MDHEN, CDR2 SYDVKM. The DNA of the CDR3 is TGTGCCAGCGGCGGGACAGAAGCTTTCTTT. Translation: CASGGTEAFF.

The table lists this clonotype with many counts. This sequence joins TRBV7-2 and TRBJ2-3; 9 nucleotides agree with TRBD2. The length of the CDR3 is 18 residues. From germline, CDR1 is SGHTA and CDR2 FQGNSA. The V and J ends lost 4 bases and 2 bases, in that order; junction bases with no gene match: 13. The DNA of the CDR3 is TGTGCCAGCAGCTCTCTTCCTGTAGCGGGAGACAACACAGATACGCAGTATTTT. Translating gives CASSSLPVAGDNTDTQYF.

Many counts were recorded for this clonotype. The V call is TRBV20-1, the J call TRBJ2-6; no clear D gene. CDR3 length equals 13 residues. V lost 1 base and J lost 1, with 2 bases in between. Germline-derived CDR1 and CDR2 are DFQATT and SNEGSKA (reference sequence). The CDR3 spells CSARGSGANVLTF. The DNA for the CDR3 is TGCAGTGCTAGAGGGTCTGGGGCCAACGTCCTGACTTTC.